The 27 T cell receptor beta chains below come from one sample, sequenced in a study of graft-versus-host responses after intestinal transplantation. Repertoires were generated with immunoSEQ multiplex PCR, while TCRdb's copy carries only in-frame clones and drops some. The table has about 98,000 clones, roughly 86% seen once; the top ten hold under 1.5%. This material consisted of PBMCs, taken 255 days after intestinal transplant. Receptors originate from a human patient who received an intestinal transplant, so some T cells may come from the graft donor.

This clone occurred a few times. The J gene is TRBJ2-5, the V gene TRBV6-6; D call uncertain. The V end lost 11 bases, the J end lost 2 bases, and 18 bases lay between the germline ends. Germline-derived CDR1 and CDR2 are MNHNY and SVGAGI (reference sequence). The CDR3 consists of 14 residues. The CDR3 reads CAGPSQTLQETQYF. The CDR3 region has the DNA TGTGCCGGCCCGTCTCAGACACTTCAAGAGACCCAGTACTTC.

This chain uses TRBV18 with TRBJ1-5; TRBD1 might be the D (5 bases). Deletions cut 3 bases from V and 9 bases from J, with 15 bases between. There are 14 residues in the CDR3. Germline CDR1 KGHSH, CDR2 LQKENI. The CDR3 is CASSPTGRDGPQHF. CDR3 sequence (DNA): TGTGCCAGCTCACCTACCGGACGGGACGGGCCCCAGCATTTT.

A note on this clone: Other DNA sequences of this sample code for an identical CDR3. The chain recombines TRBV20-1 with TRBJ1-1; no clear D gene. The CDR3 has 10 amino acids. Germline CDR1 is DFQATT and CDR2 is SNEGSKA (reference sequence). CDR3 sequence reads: CRSPYSEAFF. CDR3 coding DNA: TGCAGATCTCCATACAGTGAAGCTTTCTTT.

The CDR3 is CASSPGQGGNTGELFF. The CDR3 DNA reads TGTGCCAGCAGCCCGGGACAGGGGGGGAACACCGGGGAGCTGTTTTTT. V and J are TRBV16 and TRBJ2-2; 11 bases line up with TRBD1. Losses at the gene ends were 4 bases for V and 1 base for J; bases not matched to a gene: 2. CDR3 length: 16 amino acids. The germline CDR1 and CDR2 sequences are KGHSY and FQNENV.

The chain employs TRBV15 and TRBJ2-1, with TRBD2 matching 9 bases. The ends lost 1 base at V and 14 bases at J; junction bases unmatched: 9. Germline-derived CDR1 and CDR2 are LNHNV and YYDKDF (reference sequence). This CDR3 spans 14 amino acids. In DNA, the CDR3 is TGTGCCACCAGCAGAGGGGGACTAGCCGGGATTAAGTTCTTC. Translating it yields CATSRGGLAGIKFF.

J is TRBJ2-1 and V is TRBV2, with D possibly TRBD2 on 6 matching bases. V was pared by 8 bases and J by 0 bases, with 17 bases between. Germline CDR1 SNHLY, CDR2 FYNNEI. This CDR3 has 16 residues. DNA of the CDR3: TGTGCCAGCGGACTGGGGGGTTTGAGCTCCTACAATGAGCAGTTCTTC. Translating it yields CASGLGGLSSYNEQFF.

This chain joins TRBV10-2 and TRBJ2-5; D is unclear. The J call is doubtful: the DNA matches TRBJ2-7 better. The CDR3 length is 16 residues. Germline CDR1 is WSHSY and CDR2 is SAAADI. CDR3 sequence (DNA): TGCGCCAGCAGTGATACCTTTCTGGCCAGCGCCTACGAGCAGTACTTC. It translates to CASSDTFLASAYEQYF.

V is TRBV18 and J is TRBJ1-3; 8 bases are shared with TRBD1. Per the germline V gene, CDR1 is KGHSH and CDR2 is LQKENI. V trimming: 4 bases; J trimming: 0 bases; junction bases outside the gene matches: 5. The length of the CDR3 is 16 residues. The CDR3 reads CASSLGQAFSGNTIYF. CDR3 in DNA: TGTGCCAGCTCACTGGGACAGGCCTTCTCTGGAAACACCATATATTTT.

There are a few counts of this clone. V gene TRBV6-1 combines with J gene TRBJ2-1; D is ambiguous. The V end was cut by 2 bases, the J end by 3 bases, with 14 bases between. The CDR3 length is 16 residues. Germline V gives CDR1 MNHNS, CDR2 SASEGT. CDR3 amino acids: CASSESQGLGYNEQFF. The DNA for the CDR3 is TGTGCCAGCAGTGAAAGTCAAGGGTTGGGCTACAATGAGCAGTTCTTC.

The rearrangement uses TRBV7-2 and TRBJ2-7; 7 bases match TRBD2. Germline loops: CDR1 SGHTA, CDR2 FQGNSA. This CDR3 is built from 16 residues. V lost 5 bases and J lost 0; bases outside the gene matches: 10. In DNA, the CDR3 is TGTGCCAGCAGCCCTCTGACTAGCCCCACCTCCTACGAGCAGTACTTC. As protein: CASSPLTSPTSYEQYF.

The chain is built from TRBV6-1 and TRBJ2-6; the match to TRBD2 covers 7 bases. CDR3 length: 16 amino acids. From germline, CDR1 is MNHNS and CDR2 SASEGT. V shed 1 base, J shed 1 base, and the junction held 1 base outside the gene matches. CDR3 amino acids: CASSEDGGSGANVLTF. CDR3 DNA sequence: TGTGCCAGCAGTGAAGACGGGGGGTCTGGGGCCAACGTCCTGACTTTC.

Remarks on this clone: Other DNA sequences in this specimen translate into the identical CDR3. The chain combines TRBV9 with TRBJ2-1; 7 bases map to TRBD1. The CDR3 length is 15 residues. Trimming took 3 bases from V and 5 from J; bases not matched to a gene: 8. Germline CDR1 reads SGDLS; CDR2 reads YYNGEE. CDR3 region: CASSASGTAHNEQFF. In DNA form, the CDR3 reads TGTGCCAGCAGCGCCTCCGGGACAGCCCACAATGAGCAGTTCTTC.

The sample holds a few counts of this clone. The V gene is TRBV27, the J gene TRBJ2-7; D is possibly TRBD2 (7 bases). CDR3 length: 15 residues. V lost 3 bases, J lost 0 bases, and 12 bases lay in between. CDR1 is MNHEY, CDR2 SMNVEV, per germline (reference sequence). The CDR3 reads CASSFKGGGSYEQYV. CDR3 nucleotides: TGTGCCAGCAGTTTTAAGGGGGGGGGCTCCTACGAGCAGTACGTC.

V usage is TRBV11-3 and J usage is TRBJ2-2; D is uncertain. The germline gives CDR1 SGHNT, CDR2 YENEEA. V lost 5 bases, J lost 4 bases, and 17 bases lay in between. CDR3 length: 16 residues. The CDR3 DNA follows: TGTGCCAGCAGCAAGAACCCGAGCCGGACCACCGGGGAGCTGTTTTTT. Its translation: CASSKNPSRTTGELFF.

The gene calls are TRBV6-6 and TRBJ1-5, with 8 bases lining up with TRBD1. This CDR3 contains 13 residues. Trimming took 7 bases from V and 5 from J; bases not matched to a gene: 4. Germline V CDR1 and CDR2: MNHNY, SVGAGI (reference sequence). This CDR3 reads CASTTGGYQPQHF. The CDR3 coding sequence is TGTGCCAGCACTACAGGGGGGTATCAGCCCCAGCATTTT.

CDR3 coding DNA: TGTGCCAGCAGCTTAAGTGGGTCCGGGGAGCTGTTTTTT. This codes for CASSLSGSGELFF. This sequence joins TRBV7-3 and TRBJ2-2, with D uncertain. CDR3 length: 13 amino acids. The V and J ends lost 1 base and 6 bases respectively, with 6 bases between them. Germline V CDR1 and CDR2: SGHTA, FQGTGA.

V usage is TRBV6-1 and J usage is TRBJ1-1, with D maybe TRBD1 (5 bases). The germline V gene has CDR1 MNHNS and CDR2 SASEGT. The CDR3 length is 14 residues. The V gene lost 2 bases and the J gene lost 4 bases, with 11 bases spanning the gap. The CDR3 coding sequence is TGTGCCAGCAGTGAATTCAGGGTGACCACTGAAGCTTTCTTT. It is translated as CASSEFRVTTEAFF.

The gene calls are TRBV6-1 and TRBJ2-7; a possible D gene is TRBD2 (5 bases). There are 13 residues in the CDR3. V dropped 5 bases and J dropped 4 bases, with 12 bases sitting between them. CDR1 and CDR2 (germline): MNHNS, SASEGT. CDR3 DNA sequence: TGTGCCAGCAGTTCCCGGGGAGCGTACGAGCAGTACTTC. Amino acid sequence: CASSSRGAYEQYF.

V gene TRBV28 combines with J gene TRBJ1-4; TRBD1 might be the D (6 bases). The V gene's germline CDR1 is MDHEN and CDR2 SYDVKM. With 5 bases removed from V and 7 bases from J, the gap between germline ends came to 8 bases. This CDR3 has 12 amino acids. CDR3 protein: CASSEQGEKLFF. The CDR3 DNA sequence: TGTGCCAGCAGTGAACAGGGTGAAAAACTGTTTTTT.

DNA for the CDR3: TGTGCCAGCAGCTTAGACTTCCTTGGTGAGCAGTTCTTC. Encoded protein: CASSLDFLGEQFF. The rearrangement joins TRBV11-2 to TRBJ2-1, with unresolved D. CDR1 is SGHAT and CDR2 is FQNNGV in the germline V gene. There are 13 residues in the CDR3. The ends were cut back, 0 bases at V and 9 bases at J, with 9 bases in the middle.

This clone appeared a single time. The chain's CDR3 is CASSFSLGEGYTF. The CDR3 nucleotides read TGTGCCAGCAGCTTTTCCCTCGGGGAAGGCTACACCTTC. This sequence joins TRBV11-2 and TRBJ1-2; no reliable D call. V dropped 3 bases and J dropped 8 bases, with 13 bases sitting between them. CDR1 is SGHAT, CDR2 FQNNGV, per germline. This CDR3 is 13 amino acids long.

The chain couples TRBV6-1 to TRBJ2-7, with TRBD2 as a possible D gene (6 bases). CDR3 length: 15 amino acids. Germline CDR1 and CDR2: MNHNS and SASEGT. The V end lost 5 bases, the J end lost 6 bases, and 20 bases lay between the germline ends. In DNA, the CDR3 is TGTGCCAGCAGTTCCGAGGTGGGGGGAGGCTCCGAGCAGTACTTC. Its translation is CASSSEVGGGSEQYF.

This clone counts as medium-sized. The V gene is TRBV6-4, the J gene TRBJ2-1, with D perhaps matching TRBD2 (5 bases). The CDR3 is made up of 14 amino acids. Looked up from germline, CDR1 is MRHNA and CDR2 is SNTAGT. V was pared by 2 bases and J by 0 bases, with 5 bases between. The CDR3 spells CASSDGSSYNEQFF. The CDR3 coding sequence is TGTGCCAGCAGTGACGGGAGCTCCTACAATGAGCAGTTCTTC.

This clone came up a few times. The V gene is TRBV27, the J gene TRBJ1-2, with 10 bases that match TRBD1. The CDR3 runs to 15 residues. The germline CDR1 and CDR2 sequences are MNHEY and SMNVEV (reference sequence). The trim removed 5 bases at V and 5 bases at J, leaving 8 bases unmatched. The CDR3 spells CASSRATGGRYGYTF. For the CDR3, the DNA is TGTGCCAGCAGTAGAGCGACAGGGGGCAGGTATGGCTACACCTTC.

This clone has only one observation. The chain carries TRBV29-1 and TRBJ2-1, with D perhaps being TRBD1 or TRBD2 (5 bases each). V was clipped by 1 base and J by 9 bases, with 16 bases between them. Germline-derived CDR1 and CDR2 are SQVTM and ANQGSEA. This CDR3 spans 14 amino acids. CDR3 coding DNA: TGCAGCGTTGAAGTGGGGGTAGGGGTAGGTGAGCAGTTCTTC. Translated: CSVEVGVGVGEQFF.

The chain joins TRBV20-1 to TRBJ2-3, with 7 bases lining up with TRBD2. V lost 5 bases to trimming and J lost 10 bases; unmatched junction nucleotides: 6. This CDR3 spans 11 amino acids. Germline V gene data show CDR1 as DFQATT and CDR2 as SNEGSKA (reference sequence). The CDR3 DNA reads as TGCAGTGCTCCGCGGGAGCACCCGCAGTATTTT. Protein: CSAPREHPQYF.

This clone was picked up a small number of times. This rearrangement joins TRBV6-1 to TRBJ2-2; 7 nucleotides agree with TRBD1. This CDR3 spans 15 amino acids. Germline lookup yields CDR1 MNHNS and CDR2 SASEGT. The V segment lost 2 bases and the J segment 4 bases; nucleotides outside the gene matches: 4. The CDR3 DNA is TGTGCCAGCAGTGAACCGGGACAGCTCACCGGGGAGCTGTTTTTT. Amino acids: CASSEPGQLTGELFF.